This T cell receptor (beta chain) was retrieved from a study of T cell repertoires in cytomegalovirus infection. TCRdb reanalysed the reads using MiXCR and keeps one entry per CDR3 protein. The sample lists approximately 630,000 distinct CDR3 sequences, about 24% occurring once. The CDR3 totals 12 residues. Trimming stripped 4 bases from V and 4 bases from J, with 8 bases between. CDR1 and CDR2 from the germline V gene are MNHNY and SVGAGI (reference sequence). The sequence came from a human donor in good health (CMV status not recorded). Some clones in this sample may be carry-over from other donors' samples. Sequences were obtained from CD8+ T cells from PBMCs. The rearrangement uses TRBV6-6 and TRBJ2-7; no clear D. DNA of the CDR3: TGTGCCAGCAGTTCGGTCAGATACGAGCAGTACGTC. Translated: CASSSVRYEQYV.